The present TCR beta chain was sequenced within a study of blood T cell repertoires in COVID-19. With V trimmed by 2 bases and J by 4 bases, 6 bases remained unmatched. The CDR3 consists of 16 residues. Germline assignment: CDR1 LGHDT and CDR2 YNNKEL (reference sequence). Measured with immunoSEQ multiplex PCR; TCRdb has only the in-frame clones, and not every one. The table includes roughly 190,000 clones, 65% to 85% detected once. The receptor was derived from a human donor with acute or convalescent COVID-19. The donor label of this sample is uncertain. The sequenced sample consisted of peripheral blood. The V call is TRBV3-1 (or the pseudogene TRBV3-2), the J call TRBJ2-2, with 8 nucleotides matching TRBD2. The CDR3 coding sequence is TGTGCCAGCAGCCAATTCGCGGGAGGAAGCACCGGGGAGCTGTTTTTT. This gives the protein CASSQFAGGSTGELFF.